This T cell receptor beta chain was sequenced for a study of CD8 T cells in Susac syndrome. Relapsing-remitting disease, either stable or active, was present in the treatment-naive patients who were the multiple sclerosis controls. TEMRA cells were FACS-enriched, with CD8+ and CD4+ T cells isolated negatively. About 0.5 to 1 ug RNA was reverse transcribed with random hexamers. Across 54 Vbeta and 13 Jbeta, immunoSEQ multiplex PCR amplified TCR beta CDR3. TCRdb analysed the immunoSEQ multiplex PCR reads with MiXCR anew, one entry per CDR3 protein. Of more than 200,000 distinct CDR3 sequences in the sample, around 90% were seen once. With V trimmed by 1 base and J by 4 bases, 7 bases remained unmatched. Germline lookup yields CDR1 SEHNR and CDR2 FQNEAQ (reference sequence). CDR3 length: 16 amino acids.

The sequenced sample was CD8+ T cells from PBMCs. The chain recombines TRBV7-9 with TRBJ2-7; 10 nucleotides align to TRBD1. This clonotype originated in a human donor with multiple sclerosis. The CDR3 region is CASSLGQGALIYEQYF. CDR3 sequence (DNA): TGTGCCAGCAGCTTAGGACAGGGGGCGCTGATATACGAGCAGTACTTC.